This paragraph reports one T cell receptor (beta chain). The authors ran a second PCR of 7 to 11 cycles using a sample-barcoded 5' primer and a J-beta primer mix. TCRdb re-called the 5' RACE reads with MiXCR, one entry per CDR3 protein. Of about 800,000 distinct CDR3 sequences listed, 20% to 25% are singletons. This record belongs to a study of blood T cells in healthy people across ages. On the study more broadly: About one barcoded TCR beta cDNA was captured per two T cells.

Donors were healthy Caucasian individuals from Russia aged about 6 to 90. Samples had at least 7 million PBMCs isolated from them. The same specimen was also included in a second study, on T cells of mothers and their children. That work adds: RNA was extracted, and all of it went into cDNA synthesis at about 1.5 ug per 15 ul.

Sequenced sample: blood. This sequence originates from a boy aged 5-17 years in good health.

In DNA, the CDR3 is TGTGCCAGCCCACGAAACAGGGGGTCGACTAATGAAAAACTGTTTTTT. Protein sequence: CASPRNRGSTNEKLFF. The chain uses TRBV18 and TRBJ1-4; 8 bases map to TRBD1. The length of the CDR3 is 16 residues. V was pared by 8 bases and J by 2 bases, with 10 bases of the junction left unmatched. The germline CDR1 and CDR2 sequences are KGHSH and LQKENI.